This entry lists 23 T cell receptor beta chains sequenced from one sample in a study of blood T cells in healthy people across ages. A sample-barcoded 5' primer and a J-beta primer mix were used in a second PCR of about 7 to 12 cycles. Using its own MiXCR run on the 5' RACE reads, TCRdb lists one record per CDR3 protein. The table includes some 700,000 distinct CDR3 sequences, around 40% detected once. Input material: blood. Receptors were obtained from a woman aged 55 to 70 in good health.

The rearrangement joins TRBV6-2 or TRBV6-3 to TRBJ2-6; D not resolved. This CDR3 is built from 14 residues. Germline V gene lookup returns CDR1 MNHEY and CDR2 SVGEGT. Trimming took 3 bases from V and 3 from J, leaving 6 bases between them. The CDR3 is CASSYFGGANVLTF. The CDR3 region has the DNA TGTGCCAGCAGTTATTTTGGTGGGGCCAACGTCCTGACTTTC.

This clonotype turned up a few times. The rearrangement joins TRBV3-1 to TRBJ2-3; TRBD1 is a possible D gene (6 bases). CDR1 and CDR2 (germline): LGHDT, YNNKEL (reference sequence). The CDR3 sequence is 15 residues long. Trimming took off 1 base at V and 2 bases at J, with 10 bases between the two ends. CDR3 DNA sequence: TGTGCCAGCAGCCAAGGAGGGACAAACACAGATACGCAGTATTTT. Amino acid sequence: CASSQGGTNTDTQYF.

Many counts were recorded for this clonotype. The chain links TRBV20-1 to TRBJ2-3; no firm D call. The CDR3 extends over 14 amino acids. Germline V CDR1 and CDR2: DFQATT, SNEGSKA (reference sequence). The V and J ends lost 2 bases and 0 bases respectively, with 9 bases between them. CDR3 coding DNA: TGCAGTGCTAGACCCCTATCTAGCACAGATACGCAGTATTTT. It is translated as CSARPLSSTDTQYF.

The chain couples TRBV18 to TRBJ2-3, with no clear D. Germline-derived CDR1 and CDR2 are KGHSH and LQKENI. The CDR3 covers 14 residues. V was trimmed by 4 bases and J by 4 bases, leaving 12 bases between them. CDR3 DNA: TGTGCCAGCTCACGGTCGGTTAGGGCAGATACGCAGTATTTT. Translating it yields CASSRSVRADTQYF.

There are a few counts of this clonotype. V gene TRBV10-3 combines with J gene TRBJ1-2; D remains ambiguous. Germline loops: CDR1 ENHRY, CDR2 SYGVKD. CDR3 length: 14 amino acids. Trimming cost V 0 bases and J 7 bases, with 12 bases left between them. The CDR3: CAISESSGEGGYTF. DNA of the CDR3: TGTGCCATCAGTGAGTCATCGGGAGAGGGTGGCTACACCTTC.

CDR3 sequence reads: CSAISGFSRTSGRRNEQFF. The CDR3 nucleotides read TGCAGTGCCATTTCCGGGTTTTCTCGGACTAGCGGGAGGAGGAATGAGCAGTTCTTC. J is TRBJ2-1 and V is TRBV20-1, with TRBD2 matching over 14 bases. Germline CDR1 is DFQATT and CDR2 is SNEGSKA (reference sequence). The CDR3 is made up of 19 amino acids. The V and J ends lost 6 bases and 7 bases, in that order; junction bases with no gene match: 20.

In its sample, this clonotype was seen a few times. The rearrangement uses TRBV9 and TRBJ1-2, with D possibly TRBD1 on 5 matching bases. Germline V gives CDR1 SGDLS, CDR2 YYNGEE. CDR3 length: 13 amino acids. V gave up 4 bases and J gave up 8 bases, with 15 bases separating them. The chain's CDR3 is CASSTGTREGYTF. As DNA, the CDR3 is TGTGCCAGCAGCACCGGGACTCGGGAGGGCTACACCTTC.

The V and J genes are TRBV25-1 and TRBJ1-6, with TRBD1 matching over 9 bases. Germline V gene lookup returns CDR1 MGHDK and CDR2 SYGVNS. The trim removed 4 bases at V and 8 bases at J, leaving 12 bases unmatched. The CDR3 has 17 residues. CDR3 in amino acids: CASSALGQGLRHSPLHF. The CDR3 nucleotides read TGTGCCAGCAGTGCACTCGGACAGGGGTTGAGGCATTCACCCCTCCACTTT.

CDR3: CATSTAPERLLQFF. The DNA of the CDR3 is TGTGCCACCAGCACGGCCCCAGAGAGACTTTTGCAGTTCTTC. The rearrangement joins TRBV15 to TRBJ2-1; D is uncertain. The CDR3 loop spans 14 amino acids. The V end was cut by 4 bases, the J end by 12 bases, with 19 bases between. Germline assignment: CDR1 LNHNV and CDR2 YYDKDF (reference sequence).

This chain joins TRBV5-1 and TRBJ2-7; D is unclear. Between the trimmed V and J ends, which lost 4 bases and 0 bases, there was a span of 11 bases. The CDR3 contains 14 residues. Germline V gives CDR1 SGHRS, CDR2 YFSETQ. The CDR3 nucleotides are TGCGCCAGCAGCCCTGCGTCTACCTCCTACGAGCAGTACTTC. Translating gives CASSPASTSYEQYF. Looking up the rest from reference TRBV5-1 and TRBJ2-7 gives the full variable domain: KAGVTQTPRYLIKTRGQQVTLSCSPISGHRSVSWYQQTPGQGLQFLFEYFSETQRNKGNFPGRFSGRQFSNSRSEMNVSTLELGDSALYLCASSPASTSYEQYFGPGTRLTVT.

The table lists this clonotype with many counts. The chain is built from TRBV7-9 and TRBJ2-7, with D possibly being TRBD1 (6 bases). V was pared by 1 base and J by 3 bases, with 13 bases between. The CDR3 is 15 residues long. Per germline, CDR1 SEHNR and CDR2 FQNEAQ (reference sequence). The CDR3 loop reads CASSLDQGFLYEQYF. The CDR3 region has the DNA TGTGCCAGCAGCTTAGACCAGGGGTTCCTCTACGAGCAGTACTTC.

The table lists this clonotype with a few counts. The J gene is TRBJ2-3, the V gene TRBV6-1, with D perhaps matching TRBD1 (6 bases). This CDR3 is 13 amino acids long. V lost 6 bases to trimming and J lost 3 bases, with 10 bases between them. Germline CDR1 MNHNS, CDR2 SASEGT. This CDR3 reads CASRTGQTDTQYF. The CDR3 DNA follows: TGTGCCAGCAGGACAGGACAGACAGATACGCAGTATTTT.

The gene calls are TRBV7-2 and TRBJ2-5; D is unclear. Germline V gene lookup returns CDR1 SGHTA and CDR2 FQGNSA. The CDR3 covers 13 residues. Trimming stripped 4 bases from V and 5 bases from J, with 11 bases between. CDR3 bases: TGTGCCAGCAGCTCCACCTTGGACGAGACCCAGTACTTC. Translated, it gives CASSSTLDETQYF.

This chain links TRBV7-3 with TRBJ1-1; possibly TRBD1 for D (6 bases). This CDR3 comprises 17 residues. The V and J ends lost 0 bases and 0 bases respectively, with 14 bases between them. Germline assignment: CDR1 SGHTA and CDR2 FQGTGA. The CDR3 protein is CASSLTLGGPLNTEAFF. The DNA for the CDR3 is TGTGCCAGCAGCTTAACTCTCGGGGGGCCCCTGAACACTGAAGCTTTCTTT.

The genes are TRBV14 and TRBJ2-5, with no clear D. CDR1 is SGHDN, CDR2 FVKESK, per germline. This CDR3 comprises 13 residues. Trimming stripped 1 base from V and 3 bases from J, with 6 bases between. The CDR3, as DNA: TGTGCCAGCAGCCAAGGACTGGAAGAGACCCAGTACTTC. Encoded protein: CASSQGLEETQYF.

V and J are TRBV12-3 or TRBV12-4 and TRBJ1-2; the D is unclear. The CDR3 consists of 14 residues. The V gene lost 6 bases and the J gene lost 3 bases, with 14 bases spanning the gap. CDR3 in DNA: TGTGCCAGCAGGCCCCCGGGCGGGGACTATGGCTACACCTTC. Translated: CASRPPGGDYGYTF.

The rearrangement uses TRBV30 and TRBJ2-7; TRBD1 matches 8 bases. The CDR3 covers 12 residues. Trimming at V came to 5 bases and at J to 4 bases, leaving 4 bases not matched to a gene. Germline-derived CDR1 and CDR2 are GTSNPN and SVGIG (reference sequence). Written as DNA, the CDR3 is TGTGCCTGGCAGACAGGGGCATACGAGCAGTACTTC. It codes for CAWQTGAYEQYF.

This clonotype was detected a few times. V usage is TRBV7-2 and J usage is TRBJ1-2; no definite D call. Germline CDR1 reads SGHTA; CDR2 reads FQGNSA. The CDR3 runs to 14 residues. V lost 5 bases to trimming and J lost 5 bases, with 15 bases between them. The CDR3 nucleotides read TGTGCCAGCAGCCCCTTGGGGTTCCAATATGGCTACACCTTC. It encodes CASSPLGFQYGYTF.

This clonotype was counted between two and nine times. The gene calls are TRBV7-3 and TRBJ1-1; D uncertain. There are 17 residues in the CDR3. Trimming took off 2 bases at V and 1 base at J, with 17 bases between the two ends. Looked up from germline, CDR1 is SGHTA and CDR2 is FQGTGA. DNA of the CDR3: TGTGCCAGCAGCTTATATGGTATTAGGGTGCAGAACACTGAAGCTTTCTTT. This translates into CASSLYGIRVQNTEAFF.

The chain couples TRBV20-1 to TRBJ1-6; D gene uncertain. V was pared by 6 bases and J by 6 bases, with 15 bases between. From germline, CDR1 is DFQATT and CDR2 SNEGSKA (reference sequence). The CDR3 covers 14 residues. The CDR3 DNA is TGCAGTGCCAACGACCCAGAGGGTAATTCACCCCTCCACTTT. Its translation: CSANDPEGNSPLHF.

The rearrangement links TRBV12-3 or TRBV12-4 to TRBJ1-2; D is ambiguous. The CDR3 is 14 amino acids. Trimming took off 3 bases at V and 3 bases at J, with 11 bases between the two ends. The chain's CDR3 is CASSFVGSHYGYTF. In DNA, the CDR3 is TGTGCCAGCAGTTTTGTGGGCAGCCACTATGGCTACACCTTC.

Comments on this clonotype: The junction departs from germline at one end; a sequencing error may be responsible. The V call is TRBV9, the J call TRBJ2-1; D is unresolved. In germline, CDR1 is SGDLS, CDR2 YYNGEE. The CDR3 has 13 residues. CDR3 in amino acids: CASNVGNALEQFF. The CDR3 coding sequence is TGTGCCAGCAACGTAGGAAATGCCTTGGAGCAGTTCTTC.

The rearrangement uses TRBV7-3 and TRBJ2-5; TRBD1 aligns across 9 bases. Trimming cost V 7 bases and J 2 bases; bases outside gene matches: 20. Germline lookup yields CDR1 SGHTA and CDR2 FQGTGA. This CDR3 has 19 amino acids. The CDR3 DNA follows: TGTGCCAGCACCGCGGGGGACAGGGAAAGCGGGAAGTTACAAGAGACCCAGTACTTC. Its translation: CASTAGDRESGKLQETQYF.